The 16 T cell receptor beta chains in this list originate from one sample, sequenced in a study of blood T cells in healthy people across ages. Using a J-beta primer mix together with a sample-barcoded 5' primer, a second PCR was run for 7 to 11 cycles. TCRdb itself ran the 5' RACE reads through MiXCR, one entry per CDR3 protein. The table records more than 1.4 million distinct CDR3 sequences, 40% to 50% of them present only once. Material for sequencing was blood. The source of these receptors is a woman under 30 in good health.

This clonotype was picked up many times. The rearrangement joins TRBV2 to TRBJ2-3; unclear D gene. Germline loops: CDR1 SNHLY, CDR2 FYNNEI. The CDR3 spans 10 residues. The germline V and J ends were trimmed by 5 bases and 5 bases, with 2 bases remaining between them. The CDR3 DNA follows: TGTGCCAGCAGTTTAGATACGCAGTATTTT. Translation: CASSLDTQYF.

This sequence joins TRBV7-3 and TRBJ2-7, with 8 bases matching TRBD2. The J call is doubtful: the DNA matches TRBJ2-5 better. The CDR3 runs to 15 residues. Germline loops: CDR1 SGHTA, CDR2 FQGTGA. The CDR3 nucleotides read TGTGCCAGCAGCGTATCGGGGGGGGTTGGAGAGACCCAGTACTTC. Translated, it gives CASSVSGGVGETQYF.

In its sample, this clonotype was seen once. The chain couples TRBV14 to TRBJ2-7; a possible D gene is TRBD1 (7 bases). Germline lookup yields CDR1 SGHDN and CDR2 FVKESK. Trimming pared 4 bases from V and 7 bases from J, leaving 23 bases between. This CDR3 contains 16 residues. This chain's CDR3 is CASSPRRDSSTGEQYF. For the CDR3, the DNA is TGTGCCAGCAGCCCGAGGAGGGACAGCTCAACCGGGGAGCAGTACTTC.

J is TRBJ1-2 and V is TRBV29-1; D possibly corresponds to TRBD1 (5 bases). The CDR3 loop spans 17 amino acids. Trimming shortened V by 2 bases and J by 3 bases, and 22 bases separated the two germline ends. Germline V lookup: CDR1 SQVTM, CDR2 ANQGSEA. CDR3 residues: CSVEHGGGGRQHYGYTF. The CDR3 nucleotides are TGCAGCGTTGAACACGGCGGGGGGGGGAGGCAACACTATGGCTACACCTTC.

Points on this clonotype: This sequence may be a read error, since a much larger clone differs from it by one base. The V and J genes are TRBV12-3 or TRBV12-4 and TRBJ2-1; D might be TRBD2 (6 bases). V lost 3 bases and J 13 bases, leaving 19 bases between the germline ends. The CDR3 extends over 14 amino acids. The CDR3 nucleotides read TGTGCCAGCAGTTTCGGGACTCCCGAAGCGACCCAGTTCTTC. Translation: CASSFGTPEATQFF.

The CDR3 spells CSAEPSGTGKVHEQFF. In nucleotides, the CDR3 is TGCAGTGCCGAACCTTCAGGGACAGGGAAGGTACATGAGCAGTTCTTC. The V gene is TRBV20-1, the J gene TRBJ2-1; 9 nucleotides match TRBD1. CDR1 DFQATT and CDR2 SNEGSKA come from the germline V gene (reference sequence). The J segment lost 8 bases and the V segment lost 6 bases, leaving 17 bases of the junction unmatched. The CDR3 length is 16 residues.

About this clonotype: Its ends do not fully match the called genes, so a read error is possible. The chain has TRBV3-1 and TRBJ2-7; TRBD1 might be the D (6 bases). CDR1 and CDR2 (germline): LGHDT, YNNKEL (reference sequence). This CDR3 spans 12 amino acids. The CDR3 is CASSHRGYELYF. CDR3 sequence (DNA): TGTGCCAGCAGCCACAGGGGTTACGAGCTGTACTTC.

This clonotype came up a few times. This chain joins TRBV7-8 and TRBJ2-3; 11 positions agree with TRBD2. This CDR3 has 16 amino acids. The germline V gene encodes CDR1 SGHVS and CDR2 FQNEAQ. Trimming cost V 7 bases and J 5 bases; bases outside gene matches: 11. The CDR3 coding sequence is TGTGCCAGCACCGCCCGGGGCCTAGCGGGGGGAGATACGCAGTATTTT. As protein: CASTARGLAGGDTQYF.

In this sample, this clonotype turned up many times. The rearrangement links TRBV29-1 to TRBJ2-7; 12 bases match TRBD2. The V and J ends lost 6 bases and 2 bases, in that order; junction bases with no gene match: 5. Germline assignment: CDR1 SQVTM and CDR2 ANQGSEA. This CDR3 is built from 14 residues. The DNA for the CDR3 is TGCAGCGTCCTGACTAGCGGGAGTGCCTACGAGCAGTACTTC. The encoded protein is CSVLTSGSAYEQYF.

V gene TRBV24-1 combines with J gene TRBJ2-3; D perhaps matches TRBD2 (7 bases). Per germline, CDR1 KGHDR and CDR2 SFDVKD. The length of the CDR3 is 14 residues. The V end was cut by 7 bases, the J end by 1 base, with 11 bases between. The CDR3 DNA sequence: TGTGCCACCAGGGAGGGGGGGGGCACAGATACGCAGTATTTT. Encoded protein: CATREGGGTDTQYF.

The chain links TRBV20-1 to TRBJ2-7; D might be TRBD2 (6 bases). Trimming took off 5 bases at V and 0 bases at J, with 14 bases between the two ends. This CDR3 is built from 14 residues. Per germline, CDR1 DFQATT and CDR2 SNEGSKA (reference sequence). The CDR3 DNA follows: TGCAGTGCTCCCGGGACTGCCCGCTCCTACGAGCAGTACTTC. It yields the protein CSAPGTARSYEQYF.

The chain employs TRBV5-1 and TRBJ1-1; 8 bases align to TRBD1. This CDR3 has 16 residues. Germline V gives CDR1 SGHRS, CDR2 YFSETQ. V trimming: 4 bases; J trimming: 0 bases; junction bases outside the gene matches: 8. In nucleotides, the CDR3 is TGCGCCAGCAGCACCGGACAGGGAGGGTTGAACACTGAAGCTTTCTTT. Amino acids: CASSTGQGGLNTEAFF.

The chain uses TRBV27 and TRBJ1-2; D is uncertain. Germline V gene data show CDR1 as MNHEY and CDR2 as SMNVEV (reference sequence). V was trimmed by 8 bases and J by 4 bases, leaving 14 bases between them. The CDR3 covers 13 residues. The CDR3 nucleotides read TGTGCCAGCTCGCCAGGCCCTTTCTATGGCTACACCTTC. Residues: CASSPGPFYGYTF.

The chain uses TRBV6-5 and TRBJ1-2; TRBD1 is a possible D gene (5 bases). Germline V gene sequence: CDR1 MNHEY, CDR2 SVGAGI. This CDR3 spans 15 amino acids. V was trimmed by 11 bases and J by 0 bases, leaving 19 bases between them. The CDR3 protein is CAGTTGGASNYGYTF. The CDR3 DNA sequence: TGTGCCGGCACAACAGGTGGAGCATCTAACTATGGCTACACCTTC.

As for this clonotype: It may be a read error: a sequence one base away is much more abundant. This chain links TRBV10-3 with TRBJ2-5, with D maybe TRBD1 (5 bases). CDR3 length equals 13 residues. V was trimmed by 6 bases and J by 0 bases, leaving 8 bases between them. Looked up from germline, CDR1 is ENHRY and CDR2 is SYGVKD. CDR3 coding DNA: TGTGCCATCAGCGTGACAGACCAAGAGACCCAGTACTTC. Residues: CAISVTDQETQYF.

This clonotype occurred a few times. The rearrangement uses TRBV6-5 and TRBJ2-3; D is perhaps TRBD2 (6 bases). Germline V gene data show CDR1 as MNHEY and CDR2 as SVGAGI. CDR3 length equals 16 residues. V was shortened by 4 bases and J by 2 bases, with 16 bases between the two germline ends. The CDR3 spells CASSFQAGLTTDTQYF. Here the CDR3 DNA reads TGTGCCAGCAGTTTCCAGGCGGGGCTAACCACAGATACGCAGTATTTT.